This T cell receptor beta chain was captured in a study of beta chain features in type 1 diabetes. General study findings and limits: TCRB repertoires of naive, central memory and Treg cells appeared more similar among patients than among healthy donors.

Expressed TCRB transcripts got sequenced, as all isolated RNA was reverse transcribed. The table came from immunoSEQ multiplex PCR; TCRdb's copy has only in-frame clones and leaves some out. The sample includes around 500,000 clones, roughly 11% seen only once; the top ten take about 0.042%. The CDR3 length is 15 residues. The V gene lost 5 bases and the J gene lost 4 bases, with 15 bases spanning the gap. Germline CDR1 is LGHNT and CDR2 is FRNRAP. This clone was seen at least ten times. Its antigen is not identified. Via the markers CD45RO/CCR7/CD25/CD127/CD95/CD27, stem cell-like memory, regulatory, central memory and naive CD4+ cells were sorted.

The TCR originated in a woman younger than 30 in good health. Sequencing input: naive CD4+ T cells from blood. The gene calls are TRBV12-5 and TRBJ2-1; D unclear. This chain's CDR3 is CASGPSGPRYNEQFF. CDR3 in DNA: TGTGCTAGTGGTCCCTCGGGCCCAAGATACAATGAGCAGTTCTTC.